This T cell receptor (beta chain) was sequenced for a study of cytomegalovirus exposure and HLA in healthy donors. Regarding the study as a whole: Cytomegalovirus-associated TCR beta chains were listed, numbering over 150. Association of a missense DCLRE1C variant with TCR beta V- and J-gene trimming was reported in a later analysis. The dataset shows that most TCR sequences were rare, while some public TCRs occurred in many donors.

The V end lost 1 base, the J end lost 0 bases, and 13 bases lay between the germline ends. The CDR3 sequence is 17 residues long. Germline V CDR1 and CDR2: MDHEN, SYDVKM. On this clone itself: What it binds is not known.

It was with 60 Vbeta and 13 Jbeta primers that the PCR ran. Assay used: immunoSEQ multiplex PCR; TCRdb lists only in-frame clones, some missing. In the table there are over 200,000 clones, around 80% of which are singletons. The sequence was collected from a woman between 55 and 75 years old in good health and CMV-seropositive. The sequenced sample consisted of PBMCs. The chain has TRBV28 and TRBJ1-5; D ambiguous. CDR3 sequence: CASSLYYSPTSNQPQHF. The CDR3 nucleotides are TGTGCCAGCAGTTTATATTACAGCCCTACTAGCAATCAGCCCCAGCATTTT.